These 29 T cell receptor beta chains share one sample of origin, sequenced in a study of cytomegalovirus exposure and HLA in healthy donors. The PCR employed 60 Vbeta primers together with 13 Jbeta primers. Data came from immunoSEQ multiplex PCR; TCRdb stores just in-frame clones and leaves some out. The sample lists about 140,000 clones, approximately 84% seen once, with 9.7% in the top ten. Sequencing input: PBMCs. These receptors originate from a woman aged 55-75 years in good health and CMV-seropositive.

The J gene is TRBJ2-1, the V gene TRBV18, with 10 bases identical to TRBD2. The CDR3 has 16 amino acids. V shed 2 bases, J shed 4 bases, and the junction held 5 bases outside the gene matches. Germline CDR1 reads KGHSH; CDR2 reads LQKENI. In nucleotides, the CDR3 is TGTGCCAGCTCACCAGGGACTAGCGCATTTTACAATGAGCAGTTCTTC. Its protein product is CASSPGTSAFYNEQFF.

The chain has TRBV7-2 and TRBJ2-5, with TRBD1 matching 9 bases. The DNA end favors TRBJ2-7, so the J call may be wrong. From germline, CDR1 is SGHTA and CDR2 FQGNSA. The CDR3 consists of 18 residues. The chain's CDR3 is CASSSTGGQRVLAYEQYF. DNA of the CDR3: TGTGCCAGCAGCTCAACAGGGGGCCAACGGGTTCTGGCCTACGAGCAGTACTTC.

This clone was counted only a few times. The J gene is TRBJ2-1, the V gene TRBV5-1, with 10 bases matching TRBD2. The CDR3 totals 18 residues. Germline V CDR1 and CDR2: SGHRS, YFSETQ. Germline trimming cut 2 bases from V and 7 bases from J; bases unmatched to any gene: 15. The CDR3 DNA is TGCGCCAGCAGCTTACGAACGCCGTTTCTAGCGGGAGTTAATGAGCAGTTCTTC. Its translation is CASSLRTPFLAGVNEQFF.

This clone was observed a single time. The rearrangement uses TRBV27 and TRBJ1-5; TRBD1 agrees at 8 bases. CDR1 and CDR2 (germline): MNHEY, SMNVEV (reference sequence). This CDR3 spans 17 amino acids. Germline trimming cut 3 bases from V and 3 bases from J; bases unmatched to any gene: 10. The CDR3 here is CASSFPSRTGTNQPQHF. The DNA for the CDR3 is TGTGCCAGCAGTTTTCCCTCTCGGACAGGGACCAATCAGCCCCAGCATTTT.

This rearrangement joins TRBV27 to TRBJ1-4, with 11 bases aligning to TRBD1. Trimming removed 8 bases from V and 3 bases from J; junction bases left unmatched: 11. The length of the CDR3 is 17 residues. CDR1 is MNHEY, CDR2 SMNVEV, per germline (reference sequence). The CDR3 region has the DNA TGTGCCAGCGGAGTCCCGGGACAGGGGGTTTCTAATGAAAAACTGTTTTTT. Its protein is CASGVPGQGVSNEKLFF.

The genes are TRBV19 and TRBJ1-5; TRBD1 might be the D (5 bases). CDR1 is LNHDA, CDR2 SQIVND, per germline (reference sequence). This CDR3 is 14 amino acids long. V was trimmed by 9 bases and J by 0 bases, leaving 12 bases between them. Written as DNA, the CDR3 is TGTGCCAGCAACGACAGATTTAGCAATCAGCCCCAGCATTTT. Translating gives CASNDRFSNQPQHF.

There are a few counts of this clone. This chain links TRBV27 with TRBJ2-7; D may be TRBD2 (5 bases). CDR1 is MNHEY and CDR2 is SMNVEV in the germline V gene (reference sequence). V lost 3 bases to trimming and J lost 4 bases, with 13 bases between them. The CDR3 length is 14 residues. This CDR3 reads CASSFRREGYEQYF. CDR3 DNA: TGTGCCAGCAGTTTTCGCCGGGAAGGGTACGAGCAGTACTTC.

The chain couples TRBV7-9 to TRBJ2-5, with 13 bases aligning to TRBD2. Germline assignment: CDR1 SEHNR and CDR2 FQNEAQ (reference sequence). V trimming: 5 bases; J trimming: 2 bases; junction bases outside the gene matches: 14. This CDR3 spans 19 amino acids. CDR3 region: CASSPPRLAGGTYQETQYF. CDR3 DNA: TGTGCCAGCAGCCCACCGCGACTAGCGGGAGGCACATATCAAGAGACCCAGTACTTC.

The rearrangement uses TRBV19 and TRBJ2-3; D gene unclear. Trimming removed 9 bases at V and 3 bases at J, with 13 bases between. CDR1 and CDR2 from the germline V gene are LNHDA and SQIVND (reference sequence). The CDR3 has 13 residues. The CDR3 nucleotides are TGTGCCAGATCGACTTTAGTAACAGATACGCAGTATTTT. As protein: CARSTLVTDTQYF.

The genes are TRBV28 and TRBJ2-3; weak D call: TRBD1 (6 bases). The CDR3 extends over 14 amino acids. The ends were cut back, 6 bases at V and 4 bases at J, with 14 bases in the middle. Germline CDR1 is MDHEN and CDR2 is SYDVKM. CDR3 residues: CASSLQGSPDTQYF. The CDR3 DNA is TGTGCCAGCAGCCTACAGGGCTCCCCAGATACGCAGTATTTT.

The chain uses TRBV7-2 and TRBJ2-1; TRBD1 agrees at 7 bases. CDR1 and CDR2 from the germline V gene are SGHTA and FQGNSA. V dropped 1 base and J dropped 4; count of bases not matched to a gene: 4. This CDR3 has 15 amino acids. CDR3 residues: CASSLDRDSYNEQFF. In DNA form, the CDR3 reads TGTGCCAGCAGCTTAGACCGGGACAGTTACAATGAGCAGTTCTTC.

The chain has TRBV27 and TRBJ1-2; D may be TRBD1 (5 bases). Trimming took 9 bases from V and 9 from J, leaving 17 bases between them. Germline-derived CDR1 and CDR2 are MNHEY and SMNVEV (reference sequence). The CDR3 has 12 amino acids. The CDR3 sequence: CARDMVGVSYTF. Here the CDR3 DNA reads TGTGCCAGGGACATGGTAGGGGTGAGCTACACCTTC.

The rearrangement uses TRBV30 and TRBJ2-3, with 8 bases fitting TRBD2. The CDR3 runs to 13 residues. Germline V lookup: CDR1 GTSNPN, CDR2 SVGIG (reference sequence). V shed 5 bases, J shed 5 bases, and the junction held 6 bases outside the gene matches. This CDR3 is CAWAGGAQDTQYF. The DNA for the CDR3 is TGTGCCTGGGCGGGGGGCGCGCAAGATACGCAGTATTTT.

The count of this clone is one. The chain uses TRBV5-4 and TRBJ2-4; TRBD1 aligns across 7 bases. V was clipped by 3 bases and J by 1 base; unmatched bases: 1. CDR3 size: 14 residues. CDR1 is SGHNT and CDR2 is YYREEE in the germline V gene (reference sequence). CDR3 sequence: CASSSQGAKNIQYF. The CDR3 DNA follows: TGTGCCAGCAGCTCACAGGGGGCCAAAAACATTCAGTACTTC.

The chain combines TRBV11-2 with TRBJ2-2, with 12 bases matching TRBD2. The V gene's germline CDR1 is SGHAT and CDR2 FQNNGV. CDR3 length: 16 amino acids. The V and J ends lost 5 bases and 3 bases, in that order; junction bases with no gene match: 4. CDR3 sequence reads: CASSPGLAGHTGELFF. The DNA of the CDR3 is TGTGCCAGCAGCCCAGGACTAGCGGGACACACCGGGGAGCTGTTTTTT.

J is TRBJ2-1 and V is TRBV7-2, with D uncertain. This CDR3 spans 15 amino acids. The V and J ends lost 4 bases and 0 bases respectively, with 10 bases between them. Germline V gene data show CDR1 as SGHTA and CDR2 as FQGNSA. CDR3 region: CASSSNGGSYNEQFF. The CDR3 bases are TGTGCCAGCAGCTCAAACGGCGGCTCCTACAATGAGCAGTTCTTC. Full variable domain (outside the CDR3, taken from reference TRBV7-2 and TRBJ2-1): GAGVSQSPSNKVTEKGKDVELRCDPISGHTALYWYRQSLGQGLEFLIYFQGNSAPDKSGLPSDRFSAERTGGSVSTLTIQRTQQEDSAVYLCASSSNGGSYNEQFFGPGTRLTVL.

The chain couples TRBV18 to TRBJ1-1; D unresolved. V was shortened by 3 bases and J by 4 bases, with 12 bases between the two germline ends. The CDR3 is 14 amino acids. Germline CDR1 reads KGHSH; CDR2 reads LQKENI. The CDR3 sequence: CASSPAREGTEAFF. DNA of the CDR3: TGTGCCAGCTCACCCGCAAGGGAGGGCACTGAAGCTTTCTTT.

The V call is TRBV25-1, the J call TRBJ2-3; D gene uncertain. Per the germline V gene, CDR1 is MGHDK and CDR2 is SYGVNS. Trimming removed 2 bases at V and 0 bases at J, with 12 bases between. The CDR3 length is 16 residues. The DNA for the CDR3 is TGTGCCAGCAGTGAAGACCGTGTAGCTAGCACAGATACGCAGTATTTT. Amino acid sequence: CASSEDRVASTDTQYF. The whole variable domain, remainder taken from reference TRBV25-1 and TRBJ2-3, is EADIYQTPRYLVIGTGKKITLECSQTMGHDKMYWYQQDPGMELHLIHYSYGVNSTEKGDLSSESTVSRIRTEHFPLTLESARPSHTSQYLCASSEDRVASTDTQYFGPGTRLTVL.

The V gene is TRBV5-1, the J gene TRBJ1-4, with a weak D call TRBD1 (5 bases). The V end was cut by 3 bases, the J end by 0 bases, with 12 bases between. The V gene's germline CDR1 is SGHRS and CDR2 YFSETQ. The CDR3 has 16 residues. CDR3 nucleotides: TGCGCCAGCAGCTACGGCGGGGCCGCAACTAATGAAAAACTGTTTTTT. It codes for CASSYGGAATNEKLFF.

The V call is TRBV2, the J call TRBJ2-7; 7 bases fit TRBD1. V shed 8 bases and J 1 base; nucleotides not matched to a gene: 2. CDR1 is SNHLY, CDR2 FYNNEI, per germline. The CDR3 is 12 residues long. The CDR3 DNA reads TGTGCCAGCGGACAGGCTTCCTACGAGCAGTACTTC. This gives the protein CASGQASYEQYF.

The chain employs TRBV7-9 and TRBJ2-2; maybe TRBD2 (7 bases). The CDR3 spans 16 residues. The germline V gene has CDR1 SEHNR and CDR2 FQNEAQ (reference sequence). V was shortened by 7 bases and J by 1 base, with 16 bases between the two germline ends. The DNA of the CDR3 is TGTGCCAGCACCCGGGGGGCTAGCGGGAACACCGGGGAGCTGTTTTTT. As protein: CASTRGASGNTGELFF.

The gene calls are TRBV28 and TRBJ2-1; D may be TRBD2 (6 bases). V lost 3 bases and J lost 6, with 21 bases in between. The CDR3 is made up of 17 amino acids. The V gene's germline CDR1 is MDHEN and CDR2 SYDVKM. The DNA for the CDR3 is TGTGCCAGCAGTTTCCCGGGGGTAGCGGTGACCCCCAATGAGCAGTTCTTC. It codes for CASSFPGVAVTPNEQFF.

This clone came up a few times. This chain joins TRBV10-3 and TRBJ1-1, with D possibly matching TRBD1 (6 bases). V was shortened by 8 bases and J by 5 bases, with 18 bases between the two germline ends. CDR1 ENHRY and CDR2 SYGVKD come from the germline V gene. The CDR3 loop spans 14 amino acids. CDR3 residues: CAISLRGGGTEAFF. In nucleotides, the CDR3 is TGTGCCATCTCCCTGAGGGGGGGAGGTACTGAAGCTTTCTTT.

As concerns this clone: Other DNA sequences in this sample translate to the same CDR3. The CDR3 region has the DNA TGTGCCAGCAGTTACGGAGGAGAGACCCAGTACTTC. Translated, it gives CASSYGGETQYF. V and J are TRBV6-5 and TRBJ2-5, with a tentative D call TRBD2 (5 bases). The V gene lost 2 bases and the J gene lost 4 bases, with 5 bases spanning the gap. This CDR3 spans 12 amino acids. Germline V CDR1 and CDR2: MNHEY, SVGAGI.

This clone occurred once. The genes are TRBV28 and TRBJ2-7; D gene unclear. In germline, CDR1 is MDHEN, CDR2 SYDVKM. The CDR3 is 12 residues long. V lost 7 bases to trimming and J lost 6 bases, with 13 bases between them. The CDR3 here is CASTPRFGEQYF. The CDR3 DNA sequence: TGTGCCAGCACCCCCCGTTTCGGCGAGCAGTACTTC.

V is TRBV30 and J is TRBJ2-7; 8 bases fit TRBD1. The V gene end was trimmed by 4 bases and the J gene end by 5 bases; junction bases not matched to a gene: 7. Germline values: CDR1 GTSNPN, CDR2 SVGIG (reference sequence). The length of the CDR3 is 13 residues. Here the CDR3 DNA reads TGTGCCTGGACAAAGGACAGGGAGGACGAGCAGTACTTC. This gives the protein CAWTKDREDEQYF.

This clone was seen once. The gene calls are TRBV5-1 and TRBJ2-7; 7 nucleotides match TRBD1. Germline V CDR1 and CDR2: SGHRS, YFSETQ. With 4 bases clipped from V and 4 bases from J, the junction kept 8 bases outside the gene matches. The CDR3 is 14 amino acids. CDR3 DNA: TGCGCCAGCAGCCAAGCAGGGGGAGAGTACGAGCAGTACTTC. Protein: CASSQAGGEYEQYF. Full variable domain (missing parts from reference TRBV5-1 and TRBJ2-7): KAGVTQTPRYLIKTRGQQVTLSCSPISGHRSVSWYQQTPGQGLQFLFEYFSETQRNKGNFPGRFSGRQFSNSRSEMNVSTLELGDSALYLCASSQAGGEYEQYFGPGTRLTVT.

This clone appeared a few times. V gene TRBV7-2 combines with J gene TRBJ1-4; 11 bases match TRBD1. The V and J ends lost 5 bases and 1 base, in that order; junction bases with no gene match: 9. CDR1 and CDR2 from the germline V gene are SGHTA and FQGNSA. This CDR3 contains 18 residues. The CDR3 DNA is TGTGCCAGCAGCCCCGCCGGGACAGGGGGAGAAACTAATGAAAAACTGTTTTTT. It yields the protein CASSPAGTGGETNEKLFF.

The J gene is TRBJ2-3, the V gene TRBV28; 7 nucleotides line up with TRBD2. The CDR3 extends over 14 amino acids. V gave up 6 bases and J gave up 0 bases; unmatched junction bases: 3. Germline CDR1 reads MDHEN; CDR2 reads SYDVKM. CDR3 loop: CASSLAESTDTQYF. The CDR3 DNA reads TGTGCCAGCAGCCTAGCGGAAAGCACAGATACGCAGTATTTT.